This T cell receptor beta chain was sequenced for a study of OX40 agonist ivuxolimab in advanced cancers. CDR1 is SGDLS and CDR2 is YYNGEE in the germline V gene. After removal of 0 bases from V and 5 bases from J, the junction contained 8 bases not matched to a gene. The CDR3 has 17 residues. This clone appeared a few times. The method was immunoSEQ multiplex PCR; TCRdb's version includes in-frame clones alone and lacks a portion of them. Of 50,000 to 60,000 clones in the sample, about 86% were seen once. The input for sequencing was CD4+ or CD8+ T cells sorted from blood, taken in a trial of the OX40 agonist ivuxolimab. This receptor was identified in an adult with an advanced solid tumor such as melanoma, head and neck, liver or kidney cancer. The chain couples TRBV9 to TRBJ2-3; TRBD2 aligns across 11 bases. CDR3 DNA: TGTGCCAGCAGCGTAGGAGGGACTAGCGGAGGTCGAGATACGCAGTATTTT. It is translated as CASSVGGTSGGRDTQYF. Looking up the rest from reference TRBV9 and TRBJ2-3 gives the full variable domain: DSGVTQTPKHLITATGQRVTLRCSPRSGDLSVYWYQQSLDQGLQFLIQYYNGEERAKGNILERFSAQQFPDLHSELNLSSLELGDSALYFCASSVGGTSGGRDTQYFGPGTRLTVL.